Shown below are 9 T cell receptor beta chains from a single sample sequenced in a study of CD8 T cells in Susac syndrome. Random hexamers served to reverse transcribe about 0.45 to 1 ug RNA. TCRdb used MiXCR to reprocess the immunoSEQ multiplex PCR reads, holding one entry per CDR3 protein. The sample lists roughly 200,000 distinct CDR3 sequences, under 95% occurring once. Source material: CD4+ T cells from PBMCs. These receptors were collected from a human donor with Susac syndrome.

The J gene is TRBJ1-5, the V gene TRBV2, with TRBD1 identical over 8 bases. This CDR3 has 14 amino acids. CDR1 SNHLY and CDR2 FYNNEI come from the germline V gene. The ends lost 6 bases at V and 1 base at J; junction bases unmatched: 2. The CDR3 region has the DNA TGTGCCAGCAGCTGGACAGGGAGCAATCAGCCCCAGCATTTT. This gives the protein CASSWTGSNQPQHF.

This chain links TRBV5-6 with TRBJ1-1; no reliable D call. From germline, CDR1 is SGHDT and CDR2 YYEEEE. The germline V and J ends were trimmed by 3 bases and 0 bases, with 12 bases remaining between them. The CDR3 length is 15 residues. The CDR3 is CASSSGPLMNTEAFF. CDR3 DNA: TGTGCCAGCAGCTCCGGACCTTTAATGAACACTGAAGCTTTCTTT.

This clonotype occurred once. The rearrangement joins TRBV6-4 to TRBJ2-1; D might be TRBD1 (6 bases). The V end lost 2 bases, the J end lost 3 bases, and 14 bases lay between the germline ends. The length of the CDR3 is 16 residues. Germline-derived CDR1 and CDR2 are MRHNA and SNTAGT. The CDR3, as DNA: TGTGCCAGCAGTGACACAGGGAAGAAGAGCTACAATGAGCAGTTCTTC. Translated, it gives CASSDTGKKSYNEQFF.

V gene TRBV2 combines with J gene TRBJ2-1, with D tentatively TRBD1 (5 bases). The CDR3 sequence is 14 residues long. The V end was cut by 5 bases, the J end by 9 bases, with 17 bases between. Germline values: CDR1 SNHLY, CDR2 FYNNEI. CDR3 amino acids: CASSFLDSGIEQFF. The CDR3 nucleotides read TGTGCCAGCAGTTTCCTAGATTCAGGGATTGAGCAGTTCTTC.

This rearrangement joins TRBV3-1 to TRBJ1-2; 7 positions match TRBD1. From germline, CDR1 is LGHDT and CDR2 YNNKEL (reference sequence). The junction had 4 bases not matched to a gene; V was cut back by 4 bases and J by 2 bases. This CDR3 region has 14 residues. The CDR3 nucleotides are TGTGCCAGCAGCCTTCAAGGGGGCAACTATGGCTACACCTTC. Translating it yields CASSLQGGNYGYTF.

The chain links TRBV20-1 to TRBJ2-5, with a possible D match to TRBD2 (5 bases). There are 13 residues in the CDR3. The V and J ends lost 1 base and 7 bases respectively, with 13 bases between them. Germline V lookup: CDR1 DFQATT, CDR2 SNEGSKA (reference sequence). CDR3 bases: TGCAGTGCTAGAGCGGCTAGCCTCCCGACCCAGTACTTC. This encodes CSARAASLPTQYF.

This chain connects TRBV20-1 to TRBJ2-5; 9 positions agree with TRBD2. From germline, CDR1 is DFQATT and CDR2 SNEGSKA (reference sequence). The junction had 10 bases not matched to a gene; V was cut back by 4 bases and J by 4 bases. The CDR3 is made up of 15 amino acids. As DNA, the CDR3 is TGCAGTGCTATCAATAGCGGGGGAGATCGAGAGACCCAGTACTTC. Its protein product is CSAINSGGDRETQYF.

V and J are TRBV20-1 and TRBJ2-2; D might be TRBD1 (6 bases). The V and J ends lost 0 bases and 7 bases respectively, with 9 bases between them. Germline CDR1 is DFQATT and CDR2 is SNEGSKA (reference sequence). This CDR3 is built from 13 residues. This CDR3 is CSAREGAGGELFF. DNA for the CDR3: TGCAGTGCTAGAGAGGGGGCTGGCGGGGAGCTGTTTTTT.

The V gene is TRBV7-2, the J gene TRBJ1-2; 9 nucleotides line up with TRBD1. There are 15 residues in the CDR3. Per the germline V gene, CDR1 is SGHTA and CDR2 is FQGNSA. Unmatched junction bases numbered 8, after V lost 5 bases and J lost 4 bases. The CDR3 region is CASSATGGLLYGYTF. As DNA, the CDR3 is TGTGCCAGCAGCGCGACAGGGGGGCTCCTCTATGGCTACACCTTC. The full variable domain, completed using reference TRBV7-2 and TRBJ1-2, is GAGVSQSPSNKVTEKGKDVELRCDPISGHTALYWYRQSLGQGLEFLIYFQGNSAPDKSGLPSDRFSAERTGGSVSTLTIQRTQQEDSAVYLCASSATGGLLYGYTFGSGTRLTVV.